The rows below give T cell receptor beta chains drawn from one sample of a study of T cells after yellow fever vaccination. TCRdb re-analysed the 5' RACE reads in MiXCR, keeping a single row per CDR3 protein. Here the sample spans 500,000 to 650,000 distinct CDR3 sequences, roughly an eighth being singletons. The specimen comprised PBMCs, sampled on the day of the yellow fever booster vaccination. The receptors were sampled from a man aged 30-40 years who received the YFV17D yellow fever vaccine. CDR3s include the opening cysteine and the closing phenylalanine or tryptophan. The D gene is left open where the match is weak. A row's size may be missing; if present it is once, few, many or a size class.

cdr3_nt cdr3_aa v_call clone_size j_call d_call
TGTGCCAGCAGCCATTTCATAGCGGGATTGGGGAGCACCGGGGAGCTGTTTTTT CASSHFIAGLGSTGELFF TRBV3-1 - TRBJ2-2 TRBD2
TGTGCCAGCAGTTCTACGATAGCGGGAGCAAGCGTTGAGCAGTTCTTC CASSSTIAGASVEQFF TRBV27 few TRBJ2-1 TRBD2
TGCAGTGCTAGACACAAGGATCGCAATTCACCCCTCCACTTT CSARHKDRNSPLHF TRBV20-1 - TRBJ1-6 -
TGTGCCAGCTATAAGAAACGGGAGGTGAGCACTGAAGCTTTCTTT CASYKKREVSTEAFF TRBV11-3 - TRBJ1-1 -
TGTGCCAGCTCACCCGGATCGTTGGAAGAAGCTTTCTTT CASSPGSLEEAFF TRBV18 - TRBJ1-1 -
TGTGCCAGCGGGTCGGACAGGACAGGAGGGGAGACCCAGTACTTC CASGSDRTGGETQYF TRBV6-1 once TRBJ2-5 -
TGTGCCAGCAGCTTGGGGTTTGGGCGGGGCTACGAGCAGTACTTC CASSLGFGRGYEQYF TRBV7-8 few TRBJ2-7 -
TGTGCCACCCGTGCAGGGATAGGGACCTACAATGAGCAGTTCTTC CATRAGIGTYNEQFF TRBV6-1 - TRBJ2-1 -
TGTGCCAGCAGTTACGTCGGACAGGGGGGCGAAGCTTTCTTT CASSYVGQGGEAFF TRBV6-2/TRBV6-3 few TRBJ1-1 TRBD1
TGTGCCAGCAGCAAGACTAGCGGGAAAGCAGATACGCAGTATTTT CASSKTSGKADTQYF TRBV7-2 - TRBJ2-3 TRBD2
TGTGCCAGCAGTTTCGGGACAGGGCTTGCAGAGACCCAGTACTTC CASSFGTGLAETQYF TRBV12-3/TRBV12-4 - TRBJ2-5 TRBD1
TGTGCCAGCAGTTACTCGACGGGAGATACGCAGTATTTT CASSYSTGDTQYF TRBV6-6 few TRBJ2-3 -
TGTGCCAGCAGCTTGGATAGAGCGGGAGCTATCGTATGGGAGCAGTTCTTC CASSLDRAGAIVWEQFF TRBV5-6 - TRBJ2-1 TRBD2
TGCAGTGCTAGAGACGCAGGACAGGGGGATCAGCCCCAGCATTTT CSARDAGQGDQPQHF TRBV20-1 - TRBJ1-5 TRBD1
TGTGCCAGCAGTTTAGCACAGGGCGGTCAGCCCCAGCATTTT CASSLAQGGQPQHF TRBV12-3/TRBV12-4 few TRBJ1-5 -
TGTGCCAGCTCCCTCACAGGGGACGGAAACACCATATATTTT CASSLTGDGNTIYF TRBV18 - TRBJ1-3 TRBD1
TGTGCCAGCAGTACAGGGGCGGACGGAAACACCATATATTTT CASSTGADGNTIYF TRBV6-1 - TRBJ1-3 TRBD1
TGTGCCAGCAGCGTCCGGGACAGCGGCCTCTATGGCTACACCTTC CASSVRDSGLYGYTF TRBV7-8 few TRBJ1-2 TRBD1
TGCAGCGCCCGGGACTACGATAACCGAGAGACCCAGTACTTC CSARDYDNRETQYF TRBV29-1 - TRBJ2-5 TRBD2
TGTGCCAGCAGCCGGCGGAACACTGAAGCTTTCTTT CASSRRNTEAFF TRBV19 many TRBJ1-1 -
TGTGCCACCAGTGATTCCAGGGCGGAGACCCAGTACTTC CATSDSRAETQYF TRBV24-1 few TRBJ2-5 -
TGCGCCAGCAGCTTGGCCTCACTTGCCGGAGCAGATACGCAGTATTTT CASSLASLAGADTQYF TRBV5-1 - TRBJ2-3 -
TGTGCCAGCAGTTTTCGGCGGGACGGGGTGAGGGGAAACAATGAGCAGTTCTTC CASSFRRDGVRGNNEQFF TRBV28 - TRBJ2-1 -
TGTGCCAGCAGTGACGGCCTAGGTGGCTACACCTTC CASSDGLGGYTF TRBV6-4 - TRBJ1-2 -
TGTGCCAGCAGCTTGGGTGCCCAGCGGAGACTTTTGGGAGATACGCAGTATTTT CASSLGAQRRLLGDTQYF TRBV5-6 few TRBJ2-3 -
TGTGCCAGCAGCTTGATGGGACTAGACGCGCAGTACTTC CASSLMGLDAQYF TRBV11-2 few TRBJ2-7 TRBD2
TGTGCCAGCTCACCACTCCGTGCTAGCGGGAGGAACCAAGAGACCCAGTACTTC CASSPLRASGRNQETQYF TRBV18 - TRBJ2-5 TRBD2
TGTGCCAGCTCGAAGGCGTCCTACAATGAGCAGTTCTTC CASSKASYNEQFF TRBV18 - TRBJ2-1 -
TGCAGTGCTAGACTACCCGGTATCCAAGAGACCCAGTACTTC CSARLPGIQETQYF TRBV20-1 - TRBJ2-5 -
TGTGCCAGCAGCGCCTTTCACGGAGCAGAACCCGAGCAGTACTTC CASSAFHGAEPEQYF TRBV2 few TRBJ2-7 -
TGCAGTGTTATTGAGGTTTCGGGGGAGACCCAGTACTTC CSVIEVSGETQYF TRBV20-1 few TRBJ2-5 -
TGCGCCAGCAGCCAACGTGCCCATCGGGTCGATACGCAGTATTTT CASSQRAHRVDTQYF TRBV4-3 few TRBJ2-3 -
TGTGCCAGCAGCAACATCGGGGGGAGGGTCTACAATGAGCAGTTCTTC CASSNIGGRVYNEQFF TRBV7-9 many TRBJ2-1 TRBD2
TGTGCCAGCAGCCCTGGACAGGGGTGGCAGCCCCAGCATTTT CASSPGQGWQPQHF TRBV28 few TRBJ1-5 TRBD1
TGCAGCGTTGAAGATCAGAGAGGGCTGACCGGGGAGCTGTTTTTT CSVEDQRGLTGELFF TRBV29-1 - TRBJ2-2 -
TGTGCCAGCACGGCTAGCGGGAGGGTCCTGAACACCGGGGAGCTGTTTTTT CASTASGRVLNTGELFF TRBV6-1 - TRBJ2-2 TRBD2
TGTGCCAGTAGGGAAGCGGGAGCTATTGGCGAGCAGTACTTC CASREAGAIGEQYF TRBV19 few TRBJ2-7 TRBD2
TGTGCCAGCAGCTTAGGAGGGGCCCACGAGCAGTACTTC CASSLGGAHEQYF TRBV7-2 - TRBJ2-7 -
TGTGCCAGCAGGGCCATCGGACTGCTGAGAGGAGACTATGGCTACACCTTC CASRAIGLLRGDYGYTF TRBV6-1 - TRBJ1-2 -
TGTGCCAGCAGTTTAGGAGGACTAGCGGCCTACGAGCAGTACTTC CASSLGGLAAYEQYF TRBV12-3/TRBV12-4 many TRBJ2-7 TRBD2
TGTGCCATCAGTGCGCGGCCCTTCTTTATGGACAATGAGCAGTTCTTC CAISARPFFMDNEQFF TRBV10-3 few TRBJ2-1 -
TGTGCCAGCAGCCCCTTTCCGGGCATCACCGGGGAGCTGTTTTTT CASSPFPGITGELFF TRBV7-9 few TRBJ2-2 -
TGTGCCAGCAGCGTAAAGCCGACAGGATCCTACGAGCAGTACTTC CASSVKPTGSYEQYF TRBV9 - TRBJ2-7 -
TGTGCCTGGAGCCCACAGGGGATTTCGGGCTACACCTTC CAWSPQGISGYTF TRBV30 few TRBJ1-2 TRBD1
TGCAGTGCTAGTTCCCGGACAGGGCAAAACACCATATATTTT CSASSRTGQNTIYF TRBV20-1 few TRBJ1-3 TRBD1
TGTGCCAGCAGCCAAGAGCTGAGACAGTCCCCTGGGGGGGAGCTGTTTTTT CASSQELRQSPGGELFF TRBV3-1 few TRBJ2-2 -
TGTGCCAGCAGTTACTCGGTTTCTAGCGGGAGCCACGAGCAGTACTTC CASSYSVSSGSHEQYF TRBV6-5 - TRBJ2-7 TRBD2
TGTGCCAGTAGTCAGGACAGGGGTTACGAGCAGTACTTC CASSQDRGYEQYF TRBV4-3 many TRBJ2-7 TRBD1
TGCAGCGTTGTTGCCCCCGATGGGGTTGGATCCTACAATGAGCAGTTCTTC CSVVAPDGVGSYNEQFF TRBV29-1 - TRBJ2-1 -
TGTGCCAGCTCACCGAGGGCAACTAATGAAAAACTGTTTTTT CASSPRATNEKLFF TRBV18 - TRBJ1-4 -